Reported below is one TCR beta chain. Its antigen is unidentified. The sample has other DNA sequences that encode this CDR3 too. Germline loops: CDR1 SGHAT, CDR2 FQNNGV. The V segment lost 4 bases and the J segment 1 base; nucleotides outside the gene matches: 5. The length of the CDR3 is 15 residues. The data originate from a study of cytomegalovirus exposure and HLA in healthy donors. Study context: The Caucasian-associated ancestry cluster held over 80% of under 450 genotyped donors. Study-wide results and caveats: Cytomegalovirus association was assigned to about 150 TCR beta chains.

PCR primers comprised 60 Vbeta and 13 Jbeta primers. In the study's own analysis: As a later analysis found, there were 80 million or so unique TCR beta chains, of which roughly 11 million were shared. Here immunoSEQ multiplex PCR was the method, and the copy in TCRdb shows in-frame clones only, minus some. The DNA was the basis for D and trimming; V, J and clone size are from that table. This table holds fewer than 250,000 clones, about 69% found once. V gene TRBV11-2 combines with J gene TRBJ2-3; TRBD2 matches at 7 bases. The sequence was obtained from a man aged 30-40 years in good health and CMV-seropositive. Sequences were obtained from PBMCs. CDR3 in DNA: TGTGCCAGCAGCTATAAACGGGGGGGCACAGATACGCAGTATTTT. It specifies CASSYKRGGTDTQYF. The full variable domain, completed using reference TRBV11-2 and TRBJ2-3, is EAGVAQSPRYKIIEKRQSVAFWCNPISGHATLYWYQQILGQGPKLLIQFQNNGVVDDSQLPKDRFSAERLKGVDSTLKIQPAKLEDSAVYLCASSYKRGGTDTQYFGPGTRLTVL.